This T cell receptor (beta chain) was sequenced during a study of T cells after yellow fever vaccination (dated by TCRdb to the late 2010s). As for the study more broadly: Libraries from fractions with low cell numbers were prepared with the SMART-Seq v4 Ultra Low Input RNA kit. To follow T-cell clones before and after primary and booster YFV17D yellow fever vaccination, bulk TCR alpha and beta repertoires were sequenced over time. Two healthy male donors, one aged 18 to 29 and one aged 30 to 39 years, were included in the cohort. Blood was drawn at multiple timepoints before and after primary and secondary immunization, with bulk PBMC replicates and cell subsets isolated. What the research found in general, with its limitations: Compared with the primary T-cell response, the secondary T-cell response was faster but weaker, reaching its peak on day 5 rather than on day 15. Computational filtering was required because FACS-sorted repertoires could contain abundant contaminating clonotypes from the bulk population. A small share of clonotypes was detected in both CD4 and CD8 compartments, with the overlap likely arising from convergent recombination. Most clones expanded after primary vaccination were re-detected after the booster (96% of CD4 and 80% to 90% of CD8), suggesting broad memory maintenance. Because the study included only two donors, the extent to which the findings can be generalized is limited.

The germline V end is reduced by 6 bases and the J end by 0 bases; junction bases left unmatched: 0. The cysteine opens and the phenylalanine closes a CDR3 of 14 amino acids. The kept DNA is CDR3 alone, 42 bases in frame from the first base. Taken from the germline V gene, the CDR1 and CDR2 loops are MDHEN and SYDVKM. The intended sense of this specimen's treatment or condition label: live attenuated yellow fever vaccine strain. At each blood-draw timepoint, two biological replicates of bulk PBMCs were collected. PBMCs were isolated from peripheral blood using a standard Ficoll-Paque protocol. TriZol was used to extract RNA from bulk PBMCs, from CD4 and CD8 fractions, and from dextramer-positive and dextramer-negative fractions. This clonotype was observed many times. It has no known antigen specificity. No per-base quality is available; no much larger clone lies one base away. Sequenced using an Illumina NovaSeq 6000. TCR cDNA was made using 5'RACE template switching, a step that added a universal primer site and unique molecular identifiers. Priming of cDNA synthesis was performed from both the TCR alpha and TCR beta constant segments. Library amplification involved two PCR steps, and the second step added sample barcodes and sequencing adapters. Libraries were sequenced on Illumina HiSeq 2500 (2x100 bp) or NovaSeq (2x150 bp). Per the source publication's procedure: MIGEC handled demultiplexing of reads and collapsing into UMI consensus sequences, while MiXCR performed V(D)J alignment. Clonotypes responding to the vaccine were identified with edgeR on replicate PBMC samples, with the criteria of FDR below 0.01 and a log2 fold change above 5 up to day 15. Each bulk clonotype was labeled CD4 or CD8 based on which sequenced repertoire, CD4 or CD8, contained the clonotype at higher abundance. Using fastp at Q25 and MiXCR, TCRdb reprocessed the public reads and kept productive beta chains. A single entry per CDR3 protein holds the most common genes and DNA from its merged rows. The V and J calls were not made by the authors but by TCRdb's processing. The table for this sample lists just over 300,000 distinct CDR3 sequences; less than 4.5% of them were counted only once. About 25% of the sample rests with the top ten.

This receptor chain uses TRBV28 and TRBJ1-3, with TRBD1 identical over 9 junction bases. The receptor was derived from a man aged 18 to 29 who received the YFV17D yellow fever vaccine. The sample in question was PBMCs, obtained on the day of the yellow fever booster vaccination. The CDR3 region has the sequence CASRGQGSGNTIYF. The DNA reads TGTGCCAGCAGGGGACAGGGCTCTGGAAACACCATATATTTT.